Here is one T cell receptor beta chain with its context. The target antigen is unknown. CDR3 length: 17 residues. The junction had 7 bases not matched to a gene; V was cut back by 1 base and J by 0 bases. CDR1 SGHTS and CDR2 YDEGEE come from the germline V gene. This sample stems from a study of cytomegalovirus exposure and HLA in healthy donors. PCR used 60 Vbeta primers and 13 Jbeta primers. The assay was immunoSEQ multiplex PCR, and TCRdb's table has in-frame clones only and misses some. Here the sample spans 95,000 to 100,000 clones, approximately 71% being singletons. Study-wide points: Accurate HLA-A and HLA-B prediction from TCR beta sequences was reported for most subjects. Later findings reportedly placed an Asian-associated ancestry cluster below the approximately 700-donor mean for N-insertions.

The genes are TRBV5-8 and TRBJ1-2; TRBD1 agrees at 9 bases. This sequence originates from a female donor in good health and CMV-seronegative. Input material: PBMCs. Here the CDR3 DNA reads TGTGCCAGCAGCTTGTGGACAGGGGCGACTACTAACTATGGCTACACCTTC. As protein: CASSLWTGATTNYGYTF.